These 32 T cell receptor beta chains were sequenced from one sample in a study of blood T cell repertoires in COVID-19. Sequenced by immunoSEQ multiplex PCR; TCRdb stores in-frame clones only, minus some. The sample lists 120,000 or so clones; roughly 69% were seen once. Sequenced material: peripheral blood. These receptors originate from a woman in her sixties or seventies with acute or convalescent COVID-19.

This clone turned up a few times. The CDR3 loop is CASSERGSGSHEQYF. In DNA form, the CDR3 reads TGTGCCAGCAGTGAGAGAGGTAGCGGGAGCCACGAGCAGTACTTC. This chain joins TRBV2 and TRBJ2-7; 9 bases map to TRBD2. J was trimmed by 5 bases and V by 3 bases; bases with no gene match: 8. Germline V gene lookup returns CDR1 SNHLY and CDR2 FYNNEI. The CDR3 runs to 15 residues.

The chain is built from TRBV19 and TRBJ2-7, with 8 nucleotides matching TRBD1. V dropped 5 bases and J dropped 1; count of bases not matched to a gene: 16. Germline-derived CDR1 and CDR2 are LNHDA and SQIVND (reference sequence). CDR3 length: 18 residues. The CDR3 nucleotides are TGTGCCAGTAGTCCTACTAAGATCGGACAGGGATTTTCCTACGAGCAGTACTTC. Translation gives CASSPTKIGQGFSYEQYF.

This clone was observed a few times. The chain has TRBV28 and TRBJ1-5; no definite D call. Trimming cost V 4 bases and J 3 bases, with 16 bases left between them. CDR1 is MDHEN, CDR2 SYDVKM, per germline. This CDR3 has 16 residues. CDR3 amino acids: CASSSPTGRANQPQHF. The CDR3 nucleotides read TGTGCCAGCAGTTCTCCGACCGGGCGGGCCAATCAGCCCCAGCATTTT.

About this clone: At one end the junction does not follow the germline gene, possibly because of a read error. The V gene is TRBV12-5, the J gene TRBJ2-1; 10 bases line up with TRBD1. The CDR3 consists of 15 residues. Germline CDR1 is LGHNT and CDR2 is FRNRAP. The CDR3 DNA reads as TGTGCTAGTGGCTTGGGACAGGGGTCGTACAATGAGCAGTTCTTC. Residues: CASGLGQGSYNEQFF.

The chain has TRBV9 and TRBJ2-3; D remains ambiguous. Germline V gene sequence: CDR1 SGDLS, CDR2 YYNGEE. Trimming took 3 bases from V and 0 from J, leaving 8 bases between them. The CDR3 is 14 residues long. CDR3 bases: TGTGCCAGCAGCGCCAGGATAAGCACAGATACGCAGTATTTT. Translating it yields CASSARISTDTQYF. Using reference TRBV9 and TRBJ2-3 for the parts outside the CDR3, the full variable domain is DSGVTQTPKHLITATGQRVTLRCSPRSGDLSVYWYQQSLDQGLQFLIQYYNGEERAKGNILERFSAQQFPDLHSELNLSSLELGDSALYFCASSARISTDTQYFGPGTRLTVL.

The chain couples TRBV10-2 to TRBJ2-7; the match to TRBD1 covers 10 bases. The germline gives CDR1 WSHSY, CDR2 SAAADI. CDR3 length: 14 residues. With 5 bases clipped from V and 1 base from J, the junction kept 2 bases outside the gene matches. The CDR3 nucleotides are TGCGCCAGCAGTAGGGACAGGGGATCCTACGAGCAGTACTTC. Translated, it gives CASSRDRGSYEQYF.

The chain recombines TRBV19 with TRBJ1-2; D uncertain. This CDR3 has 14 amino acids. CDR1 is LNHDA and CDR2 is SQIVND in the germline V gene (reference sequence). The V end was cut by 3 bases, the J end by 8 bases, with 16 bases between. Here the CDR3 reads CASSMQTIVAGYTF. The CDR3 bases are TGTGCCAGTAGTATGCAGACTATCGTCGCCGGCTACACCTTC.

The chain employs TRBV6-2 or TRBV6-3 and TRBJ1-6; D is unresolved. The germline V gene has CDR1 MNHEY and CDR2 SVGEGT. This CDR3 comprises 15 residues. V gave up 2 bases and J gave up 4 bases, with 9 bases separating them. CDR3 region: CASSYNLPYNSPLHF. CDR3 DNA sequence: TGTGCCAGCAGTTACAATCTTCCGTATAATTCACCCCTCCACTTT.

V gene TRBV15 combines with J gene TRBJ1-2, with D uncertain. The CDR3 is 15 residues long. CDR1 LNHNV and CDR2 YYDKDF come from the germline V gene (reference sequence). Trimming left V 1 base short and J 6 bases short, with 15 bases between. The CDR3 DNA follows: TGTGCCACCAGCAGAGGCGCGGGATCCGGGGATGGCTACACCTTC. Translated, it gives CATSRGAGSGDGYTF.

V is TRBV6-5 and J is TRBJ2-3; D perhaps matches TRBD2 (6 bases). Trimming shortened V by 4 bases and J by 13 bases, and 15 bases separated the two germline ends. Germline-derived CDR1 and CDR2 are MNHEY and SVGAGI. The CDR3 contains 12 residues. CDR3 sequence (DNA): TGTGCCAGCAGTTCTACTAGCAGCTTTGAGTATTTT. Protein product: CASSSTSSFEYF.

V usage is TRBV2 and J usage is TRBJ1-5; 10 bases agree with TRBD1. The V and J ends lost 6 bases and 6 bases, in that order; junction bases with no gene match: 5. CDR1 is SNHLY and CDR2 is FYNNEI in the germline V gene. This CDR3 has 14 amino acids. The DNA for the CDR3 is TGTGCCAGCAGGGACAGGGGGGTTGGTCAGCCCCAGCATTTT. As protein: CASRDRGVGQPQHF. The variable domain in full, with the rest retrieved from reference TRBV2 and TRBJ1-5, is EPEVTQTPSHQVTQMGQEVILRCVPISNHLYFYWYRQILGQKVEFLVSFYNNEISEKSEIFDDQFSVERPDGSNFTLKIRSTKLEDSAMYFCASRDRGVGQPQHFGDGTRLSIL.

This clone was seen once. The chain recombines TRBV23-1 with TRBJ1-4; 8 nucleotides line up with TRBD1. TRBV23-1 is an ORF, with its function uncertain. The CDR3 is 14 amino acids. The ends lost 6 bases at V and 0 bases at J; junction bases unmatched: 0. DNA for the CDR3: TGCGCCAGCAGGACAGGGGCAACTAATGAAAAACTGTTTTTT. It translates to CASRTGATNEKLFF.

The chain combines TRBV28 with TRBJ2-2; 10 positions match TRBD2. The V gene end was trimmed by 2 bases and the J gene end by 3 bases; junction bases not matched to a gene: 12. This CDR3 has 19 amino acids. Germline CDR1 MDHEN, CDR2 SYDVKM. The CDR3 region is CASSLEGLAGVVDTGELFF. CDR3 DNA sequence: TGTGCCAGCAGTTTAGAGGGGCTAGCGGGAGTGGTGGACACCGGGGAGCTGTTTTTT.

This clone was seen a single time. The chain couples TRBV5-1 to TRBJ2-1, with TRBD2 identical over 9 bases. The V gene end was trimmed by 3 bases and the J gene end by 3 bases; junction bases not matched to a gene: 7. The V gene's germline CDR1 is SGHRS and CDR2 YFSETQ. There are 16 residues in the CDR3. The CDR3 DNA reads as TGCGCCAGCAGCTCTATAGCGGGAGCGAGCTACAATGAGCAGTTCTTC. It yields the protein CASSSIAGASYNEQFF.

V is TRBV18 and J is TRBJ1-1; D not resolved. CDR3 length: 13 residues. Trimming cost V 2 bases and J 2 bases, with 6 bases left between them. The germline CDR1 and CDR2 sequences are KGHSH and LQKENI. The CDR3 loop reads CASSPMSNTEAFF. DNA for the CDR3: TGTGCCAGCTCACCAATGAGTAACACTGAAGCTTTCTTT.

For the CDR3, the DNA is TGTGCCAGCAGGCAAGACAGGGGCCCAGATACGCAGTATTTT. It is translated as CASRQDRGPDTQYF. This chain connects TRBV28 to TRBJ2-3, with 8 bases that match TRBD1. Trimming cost V 6 bases and J 4 bases; bases outside gene matches: 6. Looked up from germline, CDR1 is MDHEN and CDR2 is SYDVKM. This CDR3 has 14 residues. The whole variable domain, remainder taken from reference TRBV28 and TRBJ2-3, is DVKVTQSSRYLVKRTGEKVFLECVQDMDHENMFWYRQDPGLGLRLIYFSYDVKMKEKGDIPEGYSVSREKKERFSLILESASTNQTSMYLCASRQDRGPDTQYFGPGTRLTVL.

The CDR3 loop reads CASSDGTSGGEEETQYF. The CDR3 DNA reads TGCGCCAGCAGTGACGGGACTAGCGGGGGGGAAGAAGAGACCCAGTACTTC. V gene TRBV10-1 combines with J gene TRBJ2-5; 16 positions match TRBD2. Germline values: CDR1 WNHNN, CDR2 SYGVQD (reference sequence). The CDR3 has 17 amino acids. The V and J ends lost 3 bases and 3 bases, in that order; junction bases with no gene match: 4.

The chain links TRBV28 to TRBJ2-1, with TRBD2 matching over 9 bases. The CDR3 loop spans 17 amino acids. Germline CDR1 MDHEN, CDR2 SYDVKM. Germline trimming cut 4 bases from V and 7 bases from J; bases unmatched to any gene: 14. The CDR3 nucleotides are TGTGCCAGCAGTTCACTAGTCTCTAGCGGGAAAGGTAATGAGCAGTTCTTC. This codes for CASSSLVSSGKGNEQFF.

This chain uses TRBV5-6 with TRBJ2-7; 9 nucleotides match TRBD1. The CDR3 is made up of 14 amino acids. Germline V CDR1 and CDR2: SGHDT, YYEEEE. V was pared by 0 bases and J by 5 bases, with 3 bases of the junction left unmatched. The CDR3 sequence: CASSLGQGDDEQYF. As DNA, the CDR3 is TGTGCCAGCAGCTTGGGACAGGGGGACGACGAGCAGTACTTC.

V is TRBV10-3 and J is TRBJ2-5, with 10 bases that match TRBD2. With 0 bases clipped from V and 2 bases from J, the junction kept 6 bases outside the gene matches. The CDR3 extends over 17 amino acids. Germline V CDR1 and CDR2: ENHRY, SYGVKD. CDR3 bases: TGTGCCATCAGTGAGTCGACCGGGACTAGCGCTCAAGAGACCCAGTACTTC. It encodes CAISESTGTSAQETQYF.

V is TRBV7-2 and J is TRBJ2-7; 8 nucleotides align to TRBD1. Germline V gene data show CDR1 as SGHTA and CDR2 as FQGNSA. With V trimmed by 5 bases and J by 6 bases, 9 bases remained unmatched. CDR3 length equals 14 residues. This CDR3 is CASSPRSGTGEQYF. CDR3 nucleotide sequence: TGTGCCAGCAGCCCCAGATCCGGGACAGGCGAGCAGTACTTC.

The rearrangement uses TRBV5-1 and TRBJ1-4, with 7 bases identical to TRBD1. From germline, CDR1 is SGHRS and CDR2 YFSETQ. This CDR3 is built from 19 residues. V dropped 5 bases and J dropped 0; count of bases not matched to a gene: 16. The CDR3 spells CASRPTIPGQTTTNEKLFF. The CDR3 DNA reads as TGCGCCAGCAGACCGACTATTCCGGGACAGACCACAACTAATGAAAAACTGTTTTTT.

The table lists this clone with a few counts. The chain combines TRBV19 with TRBJ1-1, with D possibly matching TRBD1 (5 bases). V dropped 4 bases and J dropped 3 bases, with 12 bases sitting between them. Looked up from germline, CDR1 is LNHDA and CDR2 is SQIVND (reference sequence). The CDR3 runs 14 residues. CDR3 residues: CASSRGLVDTEAFF. The CDR3 region has the DNA TGTGCCAGTAGTAGGGGCCTTGTGGACACTGAAGCTTTCTTT. The full variable domain, its missing parts supplied by reference TRBV19 and TRBJ1-1, is DGGITQSPKYLFRKEGQNVTLSCEQNLNHDAMYWYRQDPGQGLRLIYYSQIVNDFQKGDIAEGYSVSREKKESFPLTVTSAQKNPTAFYLCASSRGLVDTEAFFGQGTRLTVV.

The J gene is TRBJ2-1, the V gene TRBV7-9, with 10 positions matching TRBD2. Germline V gene sequence: CDR1 SEHNR, CDR2 FQNEAQ (reference sequence). The CDR3 has 17 amino acids. The V gene end was trimmed by 4 bases and the J gene end by 0 bases; junction bases not matched to a gene: 6. The CDR3 sequence: CASSSGVAGGSYNEQFF. CDR3 in DNA: TGTGCCAGCAGCTCCGGAGTAGCGGGAGGCTCCTACAATGAGCAGTTCTTC.

This chain joins TRBV6-1 and TRBJ1-6; D is possibly TRBD1 (5 bases). The CDR3 contains 18 residues. Germline CDR1 MNHNS, CDR2 SASEGT. V was shortened by 1 base and J by 7 bases, with 20 bases between the two germline ends. The CDR3 sequence is CASSEGGDRPLRNSPLHF. The CDR3 bases are TGTGCCAGCAGTGAAGGGGGGGACCGCCCCCTGCGGAATTCACCCCTCCACTTT.

J is TRBJ2-3 and V is TRBV3-1 (or the pseudogene TRBV3-2); the match to TRBD2 covers 14 bases. Looked up from germline, CDR1 is LGHDT and CDR2 is YNNKEL (reference sequence). The CDR3 loop spans 19 amino acids. The V segment lost 4 bases and the J segment 0 bases; nucleotides outside the gene matches: 9. The CDR3 coding sequence is TGTGCCAGCAGCCGATGGACTAGCGGGGGGAGTAGGAGCACAGATACGCAGTATTTT. Its translation is CASSRWTSGGSRSTDTQYF.

This clone has a single count. V gene TRBV6-2 or TRBV6-3 combines with J gene TRBJ2-2; D not resolved. Trimming pared 3 bases from V and 7 bases from J, leaving 15 bases between. The CDR3 runs 15 residues. From germline, CDR1 is MNHEY and CDR2 SVGEGT. CDR3 protein: CASSYGQVLNGELFF. The CDR3 DNA reads TGTGCCAGCAGTTATGGGCAGGTTCTAAACGGGGAGCTGTTTTTT.

The V and J genes are TRBV6-2 or TRBV6-3 and TRBJ1-1, with 10 nucleotides matching TRBD1. V was clipped by 5 bases and J by 5 bases; unmatched bases: 2. CDR3 length: 13 amino acids. Germline-derived CDR1 and CDR2 are MNHEY and SVGEGT. CDR3 region: CASSPGQGTEAFF. The CDR3 nucleotides read TGTGCCAGCAGTCCGGGACAGGGGACTGAAGCTTTCTTT.

The chain combines TRBV24-1 with TRBJ1-5; D unresolved. The V gene lost 3 bases and the J gene lost 2 bases, with 7 bases spanning the gap. Germline CDR1 reads KGHDR; CDR2 reads SFDVKD. The CDR3 loop spans 14 amino acids. CDR3 nucleotides: TGTGCCACCAGTGATAGCGGGGGCAATCAGCCCCAGCATTTT. It yields the protein CATSDSGGNQPQHF.

The V gene is TRBV7-9, the J gene TRBJ2-2; the match to TRBD1 covers 7 bases. This CDR3 contains 15 residues. Germline lookup yields CDR1 SEHNR and CDR2 FQNEAQ (reference sequence). The J segment lost 1 base and the V segment lost 3 bases, leaving 2 bases of the junction unmatched. The CDR3 DNA sequence: TGTGCCAGCAGCTTTGCAGGGGGGAACACCGGGGAGCTGTTTTTT. Its protein is CASSFAGGNTGELFF.

The genes are TRBV27 and TRBJ2-2; possibly TRBD2 for D (6 bases). Trimming shortened V by 3 bases and J by 5 bases, and 10 bases separated the two germline ends. Per the germline V gene, CDR1 is MNHEY and CDR2 is SMNVEV (reference sequence). The CDR3 runs to 14 residues. The CDR3 is CASSFGGKTGELFF. The CDR3 DNA sequence: TGTGCCAGCAGTTTTGGAGGGAAAACCGGGGAGCTGTTTTTT.

The rearrangement links TRBV5-1 to TRBJ2-5; 10 nucleotides line up with TRBD1. The V segment lost 5 bases and the J segment 5 bases; nucleotides outside the gene matches: 6. CDR1 is SGHRS and CDR2 is YFSETQ in the germline V gene. The CDR3 contains 14 residues. CDR3 DNA: TGCGCCAGCAGACAGACAGGGGGCCTGGAGACCCAGTACTTC. This codes for CASRQTGGLETQYF.